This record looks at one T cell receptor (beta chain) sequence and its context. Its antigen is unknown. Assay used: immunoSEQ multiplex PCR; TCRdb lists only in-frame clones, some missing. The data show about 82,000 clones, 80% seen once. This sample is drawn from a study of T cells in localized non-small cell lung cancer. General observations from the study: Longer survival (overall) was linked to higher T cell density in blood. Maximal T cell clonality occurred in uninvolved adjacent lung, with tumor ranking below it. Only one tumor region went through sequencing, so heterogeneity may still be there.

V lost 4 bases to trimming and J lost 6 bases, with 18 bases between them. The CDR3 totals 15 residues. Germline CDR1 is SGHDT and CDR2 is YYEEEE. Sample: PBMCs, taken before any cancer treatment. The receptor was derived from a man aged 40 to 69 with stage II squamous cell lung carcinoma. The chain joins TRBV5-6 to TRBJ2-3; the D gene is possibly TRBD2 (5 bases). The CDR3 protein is CASSAPAVRRDTQYF. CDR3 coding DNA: TGTGCCAGCAGCGCTCCAGCGGTAAGGAGGGATACGCAGTATTTT. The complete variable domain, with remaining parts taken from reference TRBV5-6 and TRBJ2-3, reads DAGVTQSPTHLIKTRGQQVTLRCSPKSGHDTVSWYQQALGQGPQFIFQYYEEEERQRGNFPDRFSGHQFPNYSSELNVNALLLGDSALYLCASSAPAVRRDTQYFGPGTRLTVL.